Listed here are 7 T cell receptor beta chains from one sample, sequenced in a study of T-cell reconstitution after alpha-beta-depleted transplantation in children. Unique molecular identifiers were used in preparing the TCRbeta library. TCRdb re-called the PCR reads through MiXCR, storing one row per CDR3 protein. The sample has about 500,000 distinct CDR3 sequences; about 10% are singletons. The sample here was PBMCs, mostly from graft donor cells, taken 180 days after TCRalphabeta/CD19-depleted stem cell transplant. The receptors originated from a female patient between 2 and 15 years old who had a stem cell transplant for aplastic anemia, so the T cells may come from the graft donor.

This clonotype was found a few times. V gene TRBV7-2 combines with J gene TRBJ2-3; maybe TRBD2 (6 bases). V dropped 8 bases and J dropped 2 bases, with 8 bases sitting between them. CDR3 length: 12 amino acids. The V gene's germline CDR1 is SGHTA and CDR2 FQGNSA. The chain's CDR3 is CASRGYTDTQYF. The CDR3 region has the DNA TGTGCCAGCCGGGGGTACACAGATACGCAGTATTTT.

In this sample, this clonotype turned up a few times. The chain couples TRBV11-2 to TRBJ2-3; D remains ambiguous. Trimming shortened V by 5 bases and J by 6 bases, and 9 bases separated the two germline ends. This CDR3 comprises 12 residues. Germline V gives CDR1 SGHAT, CDR2 FQNNGV. The CDR3 bases are TGTGCCAGCAGCACCTGGGTTGATACGCAGTATTTT. Its translation is CASSTWVDTQYF. Using reference TRBV11-2 and TRBJ2-3 for the parts outside the CDR3, the full variable domain is EAGVAQSPRYKIIEKRQSVAFWCNPISGHATLYWYQQILGQGPKLLIQFQNNGVVDDSQLPKDRFSAERLKGVDSTLKIQPAKLEDSAVYLCASSTWVDTQYFGPGTRLTVL.

The chain has TRBV11-2 and TRBJ2-2; D tentatively reads TRBD1 or TRBD2 (5 bases each). V lost 2 bases, J lost 0 bases, and 16 bases lay in between. Germline values: CDR1 SGHAT, CDR2 FQNNGV. The CDR3 length is 18 residues. This CDR3 is CASSLRPTGTANTGELFF. The CDR3 DNA sequence: TGTGCCAGCAGCTTACGGCCGACCGGGACGGCGAACACCGGGGAGCTGTTTTTT.

This clonotype was counted a few times. The V call is TRBV9, the J call TRBJ2-1; no firm D call. The CDR3 totals 15 residues. Germline V gene lookup returns CDR1 SGDLS and CDR2 YYNGEE. The ends were cut back, 0 bases at V and 6 bases at J, with 13 bases in the middle. The CDR3 coding sequence is TGTGCCAGCAGCGTAGCTAGTTTCGCTCTCAATGAGCAGTTCTTC. Protein sequence: CASSVASFALNEQFF.

The chain links TRBV29-1 to TRBJ1-1; no clear D gene. The CDR3 is 13 amino acids. Trimming took 3 bases from V and 2 from J, leaving 10 bases between them. From germline, CDR1 is SQVTM and CDR2 ANQGSEA. CDR3 nucleotide sequence: TGCAGCGTTGATCGGGGAGTTAACACTGAAGCTTTCTTT. This gives the protein CSVDRGVNTEAFF. The full variable domain, completed using reference TRBV29-1 and TRBJ1-1, is SAVISQKPSRDICQRGTSLTIQCQVDSQVTMMFWYRQQPGQSLTLIATANQGSEATYESGFVIDKFPISRPNLTFSTLTVSNMSPEDSSIYLCSVDRGVNTEAFFGQGTRLTVV.

CDR3 protein: CSARPTSPSTDTQYF. The CDR3 DNA reads as TGCAGTGCTAGACCGACTAGCCCGAGCACAGATACGCAGTATTTT. V is TRBV20-1 and J is TRBJ2-3; 7 bases are a match to TRBD2. There are 15 residues in the CDR3. V shed 2 bases and J 0 bases; nucleotides not matched to a gene: 5. Germline V CDR1 and CDR2: DFQATT, SNEGSKA (reference sequence).

This chain joins TRBV7-8 and TRBJ2-1; D is unresolved. The CDR3 has 17 amino acids. Trimming shortened V by 6 bases and J by 4 bases, and 22 bases separated the two germline ends. The germline V gene encodes CDR1 SGHVS and CDR2 FQNEAQ. The CDR3 region has the DNA TGTGCCAGCAGACTCCTTCCCCCTAGTAGTCCATACAATGAGCAGTTCTTC. As protein: CASRLLPPSSPYNEQFF.